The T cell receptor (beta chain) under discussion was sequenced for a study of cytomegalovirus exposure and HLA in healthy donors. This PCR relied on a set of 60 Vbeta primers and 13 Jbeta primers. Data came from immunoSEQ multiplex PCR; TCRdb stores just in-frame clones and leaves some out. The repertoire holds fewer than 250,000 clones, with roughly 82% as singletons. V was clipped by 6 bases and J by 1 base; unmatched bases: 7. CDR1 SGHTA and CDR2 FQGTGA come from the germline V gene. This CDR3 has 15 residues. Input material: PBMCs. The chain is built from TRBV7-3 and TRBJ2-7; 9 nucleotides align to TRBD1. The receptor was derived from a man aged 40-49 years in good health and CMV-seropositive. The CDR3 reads CASSTTGQGSYEQYF. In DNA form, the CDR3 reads TGTGCCAGCAGTACAACGGGACAGGGATCCTACGAGCAGTACTTC. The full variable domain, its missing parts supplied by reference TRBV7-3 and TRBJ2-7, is GAGVSQTPSNKVTEKGKYVELRCDPISGHTALYWYRQSLGQGPEFLIYFQGTGAADDSGLPNDRFFAVRPEGSVSTLKIQRTERGDSAVYLCASSTTGQGSYEQYFGPGTRLTVT.